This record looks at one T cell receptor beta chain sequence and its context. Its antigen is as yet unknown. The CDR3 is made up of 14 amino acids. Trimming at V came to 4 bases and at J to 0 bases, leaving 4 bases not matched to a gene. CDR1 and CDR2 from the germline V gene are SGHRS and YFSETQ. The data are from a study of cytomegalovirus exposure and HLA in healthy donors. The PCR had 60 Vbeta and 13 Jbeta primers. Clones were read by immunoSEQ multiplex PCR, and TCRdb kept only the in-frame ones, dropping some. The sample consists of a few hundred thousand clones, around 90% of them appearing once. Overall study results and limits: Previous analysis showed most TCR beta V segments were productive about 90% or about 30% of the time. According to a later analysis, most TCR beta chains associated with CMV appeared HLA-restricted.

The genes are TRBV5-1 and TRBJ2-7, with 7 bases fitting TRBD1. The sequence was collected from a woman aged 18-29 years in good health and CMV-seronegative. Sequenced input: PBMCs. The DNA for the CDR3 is TGCGCCAGCAGCCGAGGGGGCGTCTCCTACGAGCAGTACTTC. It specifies CASSRGGVSYEQYF.